The clone carrying this T cell receptor (beta chain) was counted ten times or more. Each CDR3 protein gets one entry after TCRdb re-called the 5' RACE reads with MiXCR. The sample lists just under 550,000 distinct CDR3 sequences, about a fifth occurring once. This sample is drawn from a study of T-cell memory formation after mild COVID-19. This CDR3 is 15 amino acids long. Per germline, CDR1 SGHVS and CDR2 FNYEAQ. Trimming left V 0 bases short and J 0 bases short, with 7 bases between. The chain carries TRBV7-6 and TRBJ2-3; D is possibly TRBD1 (6 bases). Sequenced sample: PBMCs or a T cell subset sorted from them (not recorded which). The source is an adult woman who had mild COVID-19 (a few samples of this study predate the infection). Cell type and time point are not known. In nucleotides, the CDR3 is TGTGCCAGCAGCTTAGCAGGGGGTAGCACAGATACGCAGTATTTT. It encodes CASSLAGGSTDTQYF.